This T cell receptor beta chain was recorded in a study of a mutant IDH1 vaccine in newly diagnosed glioma. TCRdb's copy holds only in-frame clones and misses some; the assay was immunoSEQ multiplex PCR. Among about 35,000 clones listed, more than 70% were seen once. Documented time point: baseline, week 1 (first vaccination visit). Stated treatment: pre-vaccination baseline after standard-of-care therapy. This CDR3 comprises 14 residues. Trimming removed 4 bases at V and 1 base at J, with 9 bases between. The germline gives CDR1 SGHDT, CDR2 YYEEEE. The chain combines TRBV5-6 with TRBJ2-1; D remains ambiguous. The sequencing here drew on peripheral blood mononuclear cells (PBMCs), taken from a glioma patient treated with radiotherapy, temozolomide or both. This receptor was obtained from a middle-aged man with glioma. Some clones in this sample may be carry-over from other donors' samples. The CDR3 is CASSLGWSYNEQFF. CDR3 in DNA: TGTGCCAGCAGCCTAGGGTGGTCCTACAATGAGCAGTTCTTC.